One and the same sample provided the 2 T cell receptor beta chains below, sequenced in a study of blood T cell repertoires in COVID-19. Generated by immunoSEQ multiplex PCR, the TCRdb table keeps only in-frame clones and is missing some. The table shows about 180,000 clones, with over 60% occurring only once. Material: peripheral blood. The receptors were sampled from a woman in her 70s with acute or convalescent COVID-19.

This chain joins TRBV3-1 (or the pseudogene TRBV3-2) and TRBJ2-2; tentative D call: TRBD2 (6 bases). Trimming removed 6 bases from V and 3 bases from J, with 17 bases in between. The CDR3 extends over 16 amino acids. CDR1 is LGHDT, CDR2 YNNKEL, per germline (reference sequence). CDR3 residues: CASSLPLAHDTGELFF. Here the CDR3 DNA reads TGTGCCAGCAGTTTACCACTAGCACACGACACCGGGGAGCTGTTTTTT.

In this sample, this clone turned up many times. This chain uses TRBV7-3 with TRBJ1-1; 7 nucleotides align to TRBD1. This CDR3 region has 14 residues. V lost 3 bases and J lost 1; bases outside the gene matches: 2. Germline loops: CDR1 SGHTA, CDR2 FQGTGA. The CDR3: CASSFQGGNTEAFF. CDR3 bases: TGTGCCAGCAGCTTTCAGGGGGGGAACACTGAAGCTTTCTTT.